Listed here are 8 T cell receptor beta chains from one sample, sequenced in a study of blood T cell repertoires in COVID-19. The method was immunoSEQ multiplex PCR; TCRdb's version includes in-frame clones alone and lacks a portion of them. The table records 350,000 to 450,000 clones, 75% to 90% of them present only once. Sequencing was done on a sample of peripheral blood. These receptors were obtained from a woman under 30 with acute or convalescent COVID-19.

V usage is TRBV11-2 and J usage is TRBJ2-7; 7 positions agree with TRBD2. V was pared by 4 bases and J by 3 bases, with 6 bases of the junction left unmatched. CDR1 SGHAT and CDR2 FQNNGV come from the germline V gene. The CDR3 has 14 residues. As DNA, the CDR3 is TGTGCCAGCAGCTCAACGGGAGGCAACTACGAGCAGTACTTC. Its translation is CASSSTGGNYEQYF.

As regards this clone: A much larger clone lies one base from this, so it may be a read error. The gene calls are TRBV7-9 and TRBJ1-6; D uncertain. Per germline, CDR1 SEHNR and CDR2 FQNEAQ (reference sequence). V gave up 3 bases and J gave up 0 bases, with 6 bases separating them. The CDR3 sequence is 15 residues long. The CDR3 loop is CASSFESSYNSPLHF. CDR3 nucleotide sequence: TGTGCCAGCAGCTTCGAGAGCTCCTATAATTCACCCCTCCACTTT.

The chain joins TRBV27 to TRBJ1-5, with 9 bases identical to TRBD1. CDR3 length equals 15 residues. From germline, CDR1 is MNHEY and CDR2 SMNVEV (reference sequence). Trimming removed 4 bases from V and 4 bases from J; junction bases left unmatched: 5. Written as DNA, the CDR3 is TGTGCCAGCAGTTACGGGACAGGGCAAAATCAGCCCCAGCATTTT. Its protein is CASSYGTGQNQPQHF.

The chain is built from TRBV27 and TRBJ2-1; 15 bases line up with TRBD2. CDR1 is MNHEY, CDR2 SMNVEV, per germline (reference sequence). The CDR3 totals 16 residues. V shed 5 bases and J 7 bases; nucleotides not matched to a gene: 6. The chain's CDR3 is CASSPGTSGRTNEQFF. The CDR3 nucleotides are TGTGCCAGCAGTCCGGGGACTAGCGGGAGGACTAATGAGCAGTTCTTC.

The J gene is TRBJ2-7, the V gene TRBV3-1 (or the pseudogene TRBV3-2), with 7 nucleotides matching TRBD2. The CDR3 has 15 residues. The germline gives CDR1 LGHDT, CDR2 YNNKEL (reference sequence). V was pared by 3 bases and J by 6 bases, with 11 bases of the junction left unmatched. In nucleotides, the CDR3 is TGTGCCAGCAGCCAGCACCTCGTGGGGGGGATCGAGCAGTACTTC. This translates into CASSQHLVGGIEQYF.

The rearrangement joins TRBV5-1 to TRBJ1-1, with 7 positions matching TRBD1. The CDR3 loop spans 13 amino acids. Losses at the gene ends were 0 bases for V and 11 bases for J; bases not matched to a gene: 7. Germline V gene lookup returns CDR1 SGHRS and CDR2 YFSETQ. The CDR3 DNA follows: TGCGCCAGCAGCTTGGAGGGGGCAGGGGAGGCTTTCTTT. Its protein is CASSLEGAGEAFF.

This chain connects TRBV9 to TRBJ2-3, with D tentatively TRBD2 (5 bases). Per the germline V gene, CDR1 is SGDLS and CDR2 is YYNGEE. The V end lost 4 bases, the J end lost 2 bases, and 17 bases lay between the germline ends. This CDR3 is built from 16 residues. CDR3 region: CASSPPPGLNTDTQYF. CDR3 bases: TGTGCCAGCAGCCCCCCACCGGGGTTGAACACAGATACGCAGTATTTT.

V is TRBV4-2 and J is TRBJ2-2, with D maybe TRBD2 (6 bases). CDR1 is LGHNA and CDR2 is YNFKEQ in the germline V gene. V gave up 7 bases and J gave up 5 bases, with 17 bases separating them. This CDR3 region has 15 residues. The CDR3 region has the DNA TGTGCCAGCATGAAGGCGGGAACTCGTACCGGGGAGCTGTTTTTT. This encodes CASMKAGTRTGELFF.